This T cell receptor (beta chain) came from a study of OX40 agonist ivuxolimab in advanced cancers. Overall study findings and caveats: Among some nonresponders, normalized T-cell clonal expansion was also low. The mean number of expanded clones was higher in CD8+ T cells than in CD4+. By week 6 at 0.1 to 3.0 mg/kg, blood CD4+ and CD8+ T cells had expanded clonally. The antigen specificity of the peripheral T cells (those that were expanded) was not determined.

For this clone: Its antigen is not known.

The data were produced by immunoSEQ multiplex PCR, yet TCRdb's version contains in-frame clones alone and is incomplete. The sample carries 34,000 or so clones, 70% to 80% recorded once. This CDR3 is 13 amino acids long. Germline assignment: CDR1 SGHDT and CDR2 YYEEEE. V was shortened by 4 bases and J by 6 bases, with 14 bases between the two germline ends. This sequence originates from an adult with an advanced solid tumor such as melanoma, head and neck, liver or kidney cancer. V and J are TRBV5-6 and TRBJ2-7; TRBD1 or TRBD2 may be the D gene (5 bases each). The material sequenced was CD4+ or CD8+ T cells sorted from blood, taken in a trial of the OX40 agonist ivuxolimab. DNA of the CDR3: TGTGCCAGCAGCCCGGGACCAGGGAGCGAGCAGTACTTC. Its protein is CASSPGPGSEQYF.